The clone carrying this TCR beta chain has a count of ten or more. This record belongs to a study of T cells after yellow fever vaccination. The overall study: Any fraction with a low cell number was prepared using SMART-Seq v4 Ultra Low Input.

Germline CDR1 reads MNHEY; CDR2 reads SMNVEV (reference sequence). Trimming cost V 7 bases and J 2 bases; bases outside gene matches: 5. The CDR3 loop spans 14 amino acids. TCRdb reprocessed the 5' RACE reads with MiXCR, giving one entry per CDR3 protein. The sample includes under 500,000 distinct CDR3 sequences, over 15% of them seen just once. Source: PBMCs, taken before the yellow fever booster vaccination. The chain couples TRBV27 to TRBJ1-1; 9 bases are a match to TRBD1. This clonotype was obtained from a man between 18 and 29 years old who received the YFV17D yellow fever vaccine. CDR3 coding DNA: TGTGCCAGCACTCTGACAGGGGGAAACACTGAAGCTTTCTTT. Translating gives CASTLTGGNTEAFF.